The 12 T cell receptor beta chains listed next were all sequenced from one sample in a study of regulatory T cells in long-lasting Graves disease. Time point specified: newly diagnosed GD, antithyroid drugs for less than 3 months. Preparation of the TCR library used RNA extracted from PBMCs. Arm-PCR of CDR3 regions and iRepertoire HTBI primers were the basis on which TCR beta libraries were built. A single record per CDR3 protein comes from TCRdb applying MiXCR to the multiplex PCR reads. The sample consists of around 480,000 distinct CDR3 sequences, roughly 16% of them appearing once. These data were also reused for a study on T cells in Graves' hyperthyroidism and ophthalmopathy.

The input for sequencing was peripheral blood mononuclear cells (PBMCs), taken at new diagnosis, from a patient treated with antithyroid drugs. The receptors here all came from a man aged 40-55 years with Graves disease.

This clonotype was observed a few times. This chain connects TRBV20-1 to TRBJ1-1; TRBD1 aligns across 8 bases. The V gene end was trimmed by 0 bases and the J gene end by 5 bases; junction bases not matched to a gene: 5. Germline V lookup: CDR1 DFQATT, CDR2 SNEGSKA (reference sequence). The length of the CDR3 is 14 residues. Here the CDR3 reads CSARDRTGRTEAFF. In DNA form, the CDR3 reads TGCAGTGCTAGAGACCGGACAGGGAGGACTGAAGCTTTCTTT.

This clonotype was counted ten times or more. The V and J genes are TRBV6-5 and TRBJ1-2; a weak D match, TRBD1 (6 bases). Germline assignment: CDR1 MNHEY and CDR2 SVGAGI. CDR3 length equals 15 residues. V lost 2 bases and J 8 bases, leaving 18 bases between the germline ends. The CDR3 DNA is TGTGCCAGCAGTTACCGACGACAGGTCTCAAGGGGCTACACCTTC. It yields the protein CASSYRRQVSRGYTF.

There are a few counts of this clonotype. The rearrangement joins TRBV12-3 or TRBV12-4 to TRBJ1-4; 12 bases fit TRBD1. CDR3 size: 15 residues. Trimming at V came to 4 bases and at J to 10 bases, leaving 7 bases not matched to a gene. The DNA of the CDR3 is TGTGCCAGCAGTTATGGGACAGGGGGCAGAGGAAAACTGTTTTTT. It codes for CASSYGTGGRGKLFF.

There are a few counts of this clonotype. This chain connects TRBV29-1 to TRBJ2-3, with TRBD1 matching over 11 bases. The CDR3 has 15 amino acids. V shed 6 bases, J shed 0 bases, and the junction held 5 bases outside the gene matches. CDR1 SQVTM and CDR2 ANQGSEA come from the germline V gene. The CDR3 reads CSVKGTGGSTDTQYF. The DNA for the CDR3 is TGCAGCGTCAAAGGGACAGGGGGTAGCACAGATACGCAGTATTTT.

About this clonotype: A much larger clone sits a single nucleotide away, making a read error possible. This chain's CDR3 is CASSDLRDRGLHQPQHF. The CDR3 nucleotides are TGTGCCAGCAGTGATTTAAGGGACAGGGGGCTTCATCAGCCCCAGCATTTT. This sequence joins TRBV27 and TRBJ1-5, with 12 nucleotides matching TRBD1. The CDR3 contains 17 residues. Germline assignment: CDR1 MNHEY and CDR2 SMNVEV (reference sequence). V shed 5 bases, J shed 5 bases, and the junction held 10 bases outside the gene matches.

Worth noting for this clonotype: This may be a read error: a much more frequent sequence differs by one nucleotide. V usage is TRBV28 and J usage is TRBJ2-4; maybe TRBD2 (5 bases). Germline CDR1 and CDR2: MDHEN and SYDVKM. The V end was cut by 5 bases, the J end by 5 bases, with 16 bases between. This CDR3 spans 15 amino acids. The CDR3 DNA sequence: TGTGCCAGCAGTCTTCGGGGTACGGCCGAAAACATTCAGTACTTC. Residues: CASSLRGTAENIQYF.

This clonotype has at least ten counts. V gene TRBV20-1 combines with J gene TRBJ2-5, with D hard to call. V was clipped by 0 bases and J by 4 bases, with 15 bases between them. Germline values: CDR1 DFQATT, CDR2 SNEGSKA (reference sequence). This CDR3 is built from 15 residues. The CDR3 reads CSARDPARGGETQYF. For the CDR3, the DNA is TGCAGTGCTAGAGATCCGGCTAGAGGTGGAGAGACCCAGTACTTC.

This chain links TRBV5-1 with TRBJ1-6; D not certain. Germline assignment: CDR1 SGHRS and CDR2 YFSETQ. With 0 bases removed from V and 10 bases from J, the gap between germline ends came to 17 bases. The CDR3 contains 16 residues. CDR3 sequence (DNA): TGCGCCAGCAGCTTGGTCCCGGGCCAGCACCGCTCACCCCTCCACTTT. This translates into CASSLVPGQHRSPLHF. Complete variable domain (other parts from reference TRBV5-1 and TRBJ1-6): KAGVTQTPRYLIKTRGQQVTLSCSPISGHRSVSWYQQTPGQGLQFLFEYFSETQRNKGNFPGRFSGRQFSNSRSEMNVSTLELGDSALYLCASSLVPGQHRSPLHFGNGTRLTVT.

The chain uses TRBV18 and TRBJ2-1, with D possibly called TRBD1 or TRBD2 (7 bases each). Germline V gene sequence: CDR1 KGHSH, CDR2 LQKENI. CDR3 length equals 17 residues. With 3 bases removed from V and 6 bases from J, the gap between germline ends came to 21 bases. CDR3 in DNA: TGTGCCAGCTCACCTAAGCGGGGAGGGGGCCACCCCAATGAGCAGTTCTTC. Translated, it gives CASSPKRGGGHPNEQFF.

The chain is built from TRBV6-2 or TRBV6-3 and TRBJ2-1; a weak D match, TRBD1 (7 bases). The CDR3 runs 14 residues. Germline CDR1 reads MNHEY; CDR2 reads SVGEGT. V gave up 5 bases and J gave up 7 bases, with 15 bases separating them. The CDR3 DNA sequence: TGTGCCAGCAGTCCCGAACAGGGGAGGAATGAGCAGTTCTTC. It yields the protein CASSPEQGRNEQFF.

This clonotype was counted a few times. The chain joins TRBV28 to TRBJ1-2; 7 bases fit TRBD1. CDR1 and CDR2 from the germline V gene are MDHEN and SYDVKM. The CDR3 extends over 15 amino acids. Unmatched junction bases numbered 5, after V lost 3 bases and J lost 1 base. CDR3 DNA: TGTGCCAGCAGTTTCATGACAGGGTATAACTATGGCTACACCTTC. Protein sequence: CASSFMTGYNYGYTF.

This clonotype was seen at least ten times. The V call is TRBV7-9, the J call TRBJ2-7, with a possible D match to TRBD2 (7 bases). Germline V gene lookup returns CDR1 SEHNR and CDR2 FQNEAQ (reference sequence). The CDR3 spans 14 residues. V lost 5 bases and J 5 bases, leaving 16 bases between the germline ends. CDR3 amino acids: CASSAVAGAHEQYF. As DNA, the CDR3 is TGTGCCAGCAGCGCTGTGGCGGGGGCGCACGAGCAGTACTTC.